This T cell receptor (beta chain) was documented in a study of Ad26.COV2.S vaccination and SARS-CoV-2 variants. The table came from immunoSEQ multiplex PCR; TCRdb's copy has only in-frame clones and leaves some out. The table includes 400,000 to 450,000 clones, about 93% detected once. In germline, CDR1 is MDHEN, CDR2 SYDVKM. CDR3 length equals 14 residues. Trimming took 3 bases from V and 9 from J; bases not matched to a gene: 4. Specified treatment: around 19 received Ad26.COV2.S at low or high dose, single or two shots; about 5 received placebo; per-sample allocation not given. Samples were taken on day 63 after the first vaccine or placebo injection.

Sample: peripheral blood, taken in a trial of Ad26.COV2.S vaccine versus placebo. This sequence joins TRBV28 and TRBJ1-6; 8 nucleotides agree with TRBD1. The receptor comes from a person aged 18 to 59 who received the Ad26.COV2.S COVID-19 vaccine or a placebo. The CDR3 coding sequence is TGTGCCAGCAGTTTCAGGGGGCTGAGTTCACCCCTCCACTTT. Its translation: CASSFRGLSSPLHF. Full variable domain (remainder filled in from reference TRBV28 and TRBJ1-6): DVKVTQSSRYLVKRTGEKVFLECVQDMDHENMFWYRQDPGLGLRLIYFSYDVKMKEKGDIPEGYSVSREKKERFSLILESASTNQTSMYLCASSFRGLSSPLHFGNGTRLTVT.